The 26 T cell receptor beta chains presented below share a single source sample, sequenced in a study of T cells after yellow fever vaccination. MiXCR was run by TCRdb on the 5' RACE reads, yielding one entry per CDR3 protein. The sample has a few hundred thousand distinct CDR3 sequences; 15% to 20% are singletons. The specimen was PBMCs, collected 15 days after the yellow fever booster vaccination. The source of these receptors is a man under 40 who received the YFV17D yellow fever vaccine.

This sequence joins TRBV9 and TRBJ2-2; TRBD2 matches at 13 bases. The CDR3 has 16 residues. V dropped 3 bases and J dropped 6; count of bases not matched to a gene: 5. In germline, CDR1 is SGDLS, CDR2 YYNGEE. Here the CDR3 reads CASSATTSGRAGELFF. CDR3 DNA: TGTGCCAGCAGCGCGACCACTAGCGGGAGGGCCGGGGAGCTGTTTTTT.

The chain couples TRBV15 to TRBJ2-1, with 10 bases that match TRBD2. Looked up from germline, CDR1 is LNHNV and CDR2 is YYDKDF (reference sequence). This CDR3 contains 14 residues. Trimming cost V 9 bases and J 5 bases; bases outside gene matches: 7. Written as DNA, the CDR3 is TGTGCCACTAGCGGGAGGAGGTATAACAATGAGCAGTTCTTC. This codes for CATSGRRYNNEQFF.

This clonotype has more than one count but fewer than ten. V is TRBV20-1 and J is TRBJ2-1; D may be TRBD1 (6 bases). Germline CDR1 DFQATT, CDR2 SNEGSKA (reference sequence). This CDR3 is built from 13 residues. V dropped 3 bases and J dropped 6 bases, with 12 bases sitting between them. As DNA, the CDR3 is TGCAGTGCTAGCCTATTAGGGGGCAATGAGCAGTTCTTC. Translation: CSASLLGGNEQFF.

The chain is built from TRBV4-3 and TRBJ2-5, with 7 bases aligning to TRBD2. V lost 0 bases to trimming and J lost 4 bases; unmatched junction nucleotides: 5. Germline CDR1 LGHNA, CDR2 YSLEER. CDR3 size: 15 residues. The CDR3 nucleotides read TGCGCCAGCAGCCAAGAAGCTAGCGGTAGAGAGACCCAGTACTTC. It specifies CASSQEASGRETQYF.

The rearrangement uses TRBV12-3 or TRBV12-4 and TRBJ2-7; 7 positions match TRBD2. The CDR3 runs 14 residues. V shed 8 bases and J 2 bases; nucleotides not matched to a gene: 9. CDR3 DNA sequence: TGTGCCAGCTCCCGGTGGGGGAGGGCCTACGAGCAGTACTTC. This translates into CASSRWGRAYEQYF.

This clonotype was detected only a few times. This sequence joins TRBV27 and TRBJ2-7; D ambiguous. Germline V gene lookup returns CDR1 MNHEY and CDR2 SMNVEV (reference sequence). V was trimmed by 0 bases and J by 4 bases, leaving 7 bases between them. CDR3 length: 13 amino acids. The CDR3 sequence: CASSLSPRYEQYF. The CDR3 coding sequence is TGTGCCAGCAGTTTATCCCCCAGGTACGAGCAGTACTTC.

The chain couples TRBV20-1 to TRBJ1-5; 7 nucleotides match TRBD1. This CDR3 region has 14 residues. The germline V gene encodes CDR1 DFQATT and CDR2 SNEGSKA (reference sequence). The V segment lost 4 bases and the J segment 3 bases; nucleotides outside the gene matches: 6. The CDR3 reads CSANRDSTNQPQHF. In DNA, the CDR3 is TGCAGTGCTAACCGGGACAGCACCAATCAGCCCCAGCATTTT.

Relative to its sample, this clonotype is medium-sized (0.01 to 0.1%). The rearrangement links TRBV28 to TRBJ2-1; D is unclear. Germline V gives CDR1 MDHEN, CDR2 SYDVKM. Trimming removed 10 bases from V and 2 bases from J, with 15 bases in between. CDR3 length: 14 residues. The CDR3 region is CAIRPPGPYNEQFF. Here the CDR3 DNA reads TGTGCCATAAGACCCCCGGGCCCCTACAATGAGCAGTTCTTC.

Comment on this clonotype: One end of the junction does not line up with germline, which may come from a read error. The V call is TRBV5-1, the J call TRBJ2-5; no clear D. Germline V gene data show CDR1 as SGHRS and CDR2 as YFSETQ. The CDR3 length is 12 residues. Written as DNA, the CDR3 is TGCGCCAGCGGTTTTCAACAAGAGACCAAGTACTTC. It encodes CASGFQQETKYF.

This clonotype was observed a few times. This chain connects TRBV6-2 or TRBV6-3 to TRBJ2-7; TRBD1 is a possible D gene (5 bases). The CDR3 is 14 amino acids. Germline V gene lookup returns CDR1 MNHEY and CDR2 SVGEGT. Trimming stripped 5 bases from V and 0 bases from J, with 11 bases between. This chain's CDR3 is CASSIHRLSYEQYF. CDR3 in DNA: TGTGCCAGCAGTATCCACAGGCTCTCCTACGAGCAGTACTTC.

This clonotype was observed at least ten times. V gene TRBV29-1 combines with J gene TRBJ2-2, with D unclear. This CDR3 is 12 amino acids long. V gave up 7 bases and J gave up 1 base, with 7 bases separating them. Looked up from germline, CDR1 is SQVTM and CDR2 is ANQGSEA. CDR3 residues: CSASENTGELFF. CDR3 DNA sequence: TGCAGCGCGTCAGAGAACACCGGGGAGCTGTTTTTT.

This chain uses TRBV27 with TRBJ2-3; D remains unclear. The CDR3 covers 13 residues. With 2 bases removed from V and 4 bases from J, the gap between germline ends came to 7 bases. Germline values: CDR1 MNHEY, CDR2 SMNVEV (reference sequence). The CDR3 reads CASSLKVSDTQYF. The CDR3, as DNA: TGTGCCAGCAGTTTAAAGGTATCAGATACGCAGTATTTT.

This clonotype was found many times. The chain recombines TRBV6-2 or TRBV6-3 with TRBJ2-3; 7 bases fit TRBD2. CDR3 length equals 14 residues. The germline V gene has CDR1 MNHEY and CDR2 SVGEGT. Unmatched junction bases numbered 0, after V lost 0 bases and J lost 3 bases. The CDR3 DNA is TGTGCCAGCAGTTACTCGCGGGAGACAGATACGCAGTATTTT. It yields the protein CASSYSRETDTQYF.

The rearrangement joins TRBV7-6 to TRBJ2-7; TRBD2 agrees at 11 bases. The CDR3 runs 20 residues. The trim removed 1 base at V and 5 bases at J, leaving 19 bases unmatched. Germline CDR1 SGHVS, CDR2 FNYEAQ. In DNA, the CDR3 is TGTGCCAGCAGCTTAGGGGGATTCATAGCGGGAGGGCCAATTGTTGACGAGCAGTACTTC. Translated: CASSLGGFIAGGPIVDEQYF.

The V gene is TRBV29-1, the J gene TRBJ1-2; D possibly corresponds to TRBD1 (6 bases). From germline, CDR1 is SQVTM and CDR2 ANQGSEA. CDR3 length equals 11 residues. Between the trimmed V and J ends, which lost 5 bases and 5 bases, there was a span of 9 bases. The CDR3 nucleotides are TGCAGCGTTCTACAGGGTTATGGCTACACCTTC. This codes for CSVLQGYGYTF. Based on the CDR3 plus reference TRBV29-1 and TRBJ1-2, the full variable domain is SAVISQKPSRDICQRGTSLTIQCQVDSQVTMMFWYRQQPGQSLTLIATANQGSEATYESGFVIDKFPISRPNLTFSTLTVSNMSPEDSSIYLCSVLQGYGYTFGSGTRLTVV.

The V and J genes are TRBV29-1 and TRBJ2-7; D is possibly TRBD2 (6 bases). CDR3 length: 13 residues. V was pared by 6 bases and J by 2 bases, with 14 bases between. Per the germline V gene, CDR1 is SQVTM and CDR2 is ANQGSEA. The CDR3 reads CSVPGLQTYEQYF. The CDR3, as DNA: TGCAGCGTACCGGGACTCCAAACCTACGAGCAGTACTTC.

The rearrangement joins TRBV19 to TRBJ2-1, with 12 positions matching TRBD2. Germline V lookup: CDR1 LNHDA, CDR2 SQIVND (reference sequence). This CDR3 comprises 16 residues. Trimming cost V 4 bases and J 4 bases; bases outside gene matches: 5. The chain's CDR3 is CASSTWTSGNYNEQFF. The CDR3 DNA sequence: TGTGCCAGTAGTACCTGGACTAGCGGGAATTACAATGAGCAGTTCTTC. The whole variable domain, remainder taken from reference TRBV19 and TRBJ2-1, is DGGITQSPKYLFRKEGQNVTLSCEQNLNHDAMYWYRQDPGQGLRLIYYSQIVNDFQKGDIAEGYSVSREKKESFPLTVTSAQKNPTAFYLCASSTWTSGNYNEQFFGPGTRLTVL.

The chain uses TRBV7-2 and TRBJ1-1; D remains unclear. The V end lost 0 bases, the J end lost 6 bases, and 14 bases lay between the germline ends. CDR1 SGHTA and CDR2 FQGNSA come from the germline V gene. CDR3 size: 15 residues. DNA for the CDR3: TGTGCCAGCAGCTTAGCTTCCTTGAGGCAGTCTGAAGCTTTCTTT. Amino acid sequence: CASSLASLRQSEAFF.

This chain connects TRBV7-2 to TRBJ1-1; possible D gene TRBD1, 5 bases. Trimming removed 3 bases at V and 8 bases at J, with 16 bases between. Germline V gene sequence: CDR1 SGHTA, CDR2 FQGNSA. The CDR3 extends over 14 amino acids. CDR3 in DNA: TGTGCCAGCAGCTTGACGGGGGGGGAGTTCGAAGCTTTCTTT. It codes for CASSLTGGEFEAFF.

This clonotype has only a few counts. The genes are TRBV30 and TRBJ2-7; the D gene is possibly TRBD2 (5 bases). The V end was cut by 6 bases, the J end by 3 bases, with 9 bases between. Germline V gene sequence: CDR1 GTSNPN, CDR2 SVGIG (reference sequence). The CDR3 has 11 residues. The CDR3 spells CACERSYEQYF. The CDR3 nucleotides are TGTGCCTGTGAGCGGAGCTACGAGCAGTACTTC.

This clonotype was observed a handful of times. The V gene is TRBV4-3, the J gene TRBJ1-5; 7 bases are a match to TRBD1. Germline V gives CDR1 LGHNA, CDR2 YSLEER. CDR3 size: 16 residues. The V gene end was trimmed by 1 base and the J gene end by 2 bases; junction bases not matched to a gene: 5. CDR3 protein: CASSQVYRGGNQPQHF. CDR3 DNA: TGCGCCAGCAGCCAAGTTTACAGGGGAGGCAATCAGCCCCAGCATTTT.

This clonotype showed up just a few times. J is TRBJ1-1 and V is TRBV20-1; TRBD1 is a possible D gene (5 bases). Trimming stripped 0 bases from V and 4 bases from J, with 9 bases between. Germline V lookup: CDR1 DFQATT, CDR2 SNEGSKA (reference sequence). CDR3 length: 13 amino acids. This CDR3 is CSAREGGVTEAFF. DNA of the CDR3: TGCAGTGCTAGAGAGGGGGGGGTCACTGAAGCTTTCTTT.

The CDR3 protein is CASSPNQYRGISGYTF. Here the CDR3 DNA reads TGTGCCAGCAGCCCCAACCAGTACAGGGGGATTTCTGGCTACACCTTC. V is TRBV7-9 and J is TRBJ1-2, with TRBD1 identical over 8 bases. With 5 bases clipped from V and 7 bases from J, the junction kept 15 bases outside the gene matches. The CDR3 has 16 residues. Germline values: CDR1 SEHNR, CDR2 FQNEAQ (reference sequence).

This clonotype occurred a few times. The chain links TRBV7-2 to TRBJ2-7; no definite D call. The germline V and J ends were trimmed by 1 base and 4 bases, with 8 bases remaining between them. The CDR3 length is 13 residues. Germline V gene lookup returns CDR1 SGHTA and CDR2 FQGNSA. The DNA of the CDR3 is TGTGCCAGCAGCTTAGGTTACACGTACGAGCAGTACTTC. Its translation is CASSLGYTYEQYF.

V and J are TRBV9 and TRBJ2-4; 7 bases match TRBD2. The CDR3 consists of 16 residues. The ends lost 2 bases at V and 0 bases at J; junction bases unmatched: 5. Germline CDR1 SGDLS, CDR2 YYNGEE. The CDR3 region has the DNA TGTGCCAGCAGCGTTGGGTGGGGGGGAGCCAAAAACATTCAGTACTTC. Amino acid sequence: CASSVGWGGAKNIQYF.

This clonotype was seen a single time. CDR3 loop: CAISDSMADEQFF. The CDR3 coding sequence is TGTGCCATCAGTGATTCTATGGCGGATGAGCAGTTCTTC. The chain joins TRBV10-3 to TRBJ2-1; D is unclear. CDR1 and CDR2 (germline): ENHRY, SYGVKD. V was clipped by 3 bases and J by 8 bases, with 11 bases between them. The CDR3 covers 13 residues.